The 29 T cell receptor beta chains reported below all come from one sample, sequenced in a study of cytomegalovirus exposure and HLA in healthy donors. 13 Jbeta primers and 60 Vbeta primers were used for the PCR. Some clones are missing from TCRdb's copy, which holds only in-frame ones; the method was immunoSEQ multiplex PCR. Found here are roughly 180,000 clones, 70% to 90% of them singletons; the top ten hold about 9.3%. Sequencing input: PBMCs. These receptor sequences come from a man aged 18 to 30 in good health and CMV-seropositive.

This chain uses TRBV5-1 with TRBJ1-1, with a weak D call TRBD1 (6 bases). The CDR3 length is 14 residues. Germline CDR1 SGHRS, CDR2 YFSETQ. V was cut by 3 bases and J by 2 bases, with 11 bases left in between. The CDR3 sequence is CASSSLTGNTEAFF. The DNA of the CDR3 is TGCGCCAGCAGCTCCCTGACAGGAAACACTGAAGCTTTCTTT.

CDR3 nucleotide sequence: TGCGCCAGCAGCCAAGAGGGGACTAGCCCTAGCACAGATACGCAGTATTTT. Its protein product is CASSQEGTSPSTDTQYF. This chain connects TRBV4-3 to TRBJ2-3; 9 positions match TRBD2. The germline CDR1 and CDR2 sequences are LGHNA and YSLEER. J gave up 0 bases and V 0 bases, and 4 bases lay outside the gene matches. The CDR3 extends over 17 amino acids.

The rearrangement joins TRBV5-1 to TRBJ2-3; 11 bases map to TRBD2. The germline CDR1 and CDR2 sequences are SGHRS and YFSETQ. The CDR3 covers 18 residues. V dropped 4 bases and J dropped 3; count of bases not matched to a gene: 13. The CDR3 loop reads CASSPTFSGGAKTDTQYF. The CDR3 nucleotides read TGCGCCAGCAGCCCAACCTTTAGCGGGGGGGCCAAGACAGATACGCAGTATTTT. The full variable domain, its missing parts supplied by reference TRBV5-1 and TRBJ2-3, is KAGVTQTPRYLIKTRGQQVTLSCSPISGHRSVSWYQQTPGQGLQFLFEYFSETQRNKGNFPGRFSGRQFSNSRSEMNVSTLELGDSALYLCASSPTFSGGAKTDTQYFGPGTRLTVL.

The chain combines TRBV6-6 with TRBJ1-4, with D perhaps matching TRBD1 (6 bases). The germline CDR1 and CDR2 sequences are MNHNY and SVGAGI (reference sequence). V lost 2 bases and J 8 bases, leaving 18 bases between the germline ends. The CDR3 contains 16 residues. The CDR3 DNA reads as TGTGCCAGCAGTTACGGAACAGGGCGGCGAATCGAAAAACTGTTTTTT. Its translation is CASSYGTGRRIEKLFF.

This chain uses TRBV1 with TRBJ1-2; TRBD1 reflects the table's D call only, with no check against the DNA. TRBV1 is noted as a pseudogene. The length of the CDR3 is 16 residues. The CDR3 DNA follows: TGCACCAGCAGCCAAGATGAACAGGGCAGGCTGTATGGCTACACCTTC. This gives the protein CTSSQDEQGRLYGYTF.

The chain uses TRBV14 and TRBJ2-3, with 9 positions matching TRBD1. The CDR3 sequence is 17 residues long. Per germline, CDR1 SGHDN and CDR2 FVKESK. After removal of 3 bases from V and 3 bases from J, the junction contained 10 bases not matched to a gene. CDR3 sequence reads: CASSQDTGTGRTDTQYF. CDR3 nucleotide sequence: TGTGCCAGCAGCCAGGATACCGGGACAGGGAGGACAGATACGCAGTATTTT. Filled out from reference TRBV14 and TRBJ2-3, the complete variable domain reads EAGVTQFPSHSVIEKGQTVTLRCDPISGHDNLYWYRRVMGKEIKFLLHFVKESKQDESGMPNNRFLAERTGGTYSTLKVQPAELEDSGVYFCASSQDTGTGRTDTQYFGPGTRLTVL.

This clone was detected a few times. V and J are TRBV7-2 and TRBJ1-1; TRBD1 is a possible D gene (6 bases). V shed 5 bases and J shed 3 bases, with 16 bases lying between them. The CDR3 is 15 residues long. In germline, CDR1 is SGHTA, CDR2 FQGNSA. The CDR3 protein is CASSRGGPEDTEAFF. CDR3 nucleotide sequence: TGTGCCAGCAGCCGGGGGGGGCCTGAGGACACTGAAGCTTTCTTT.

This clone was observed once. The chain combines TRBV7-2 with TRBJ1-5; D perhaps matches TRBD1 (6 bases). The CDR3 contains 16 residues. V dropped 5 bases and J dropped 0 bases, with 14 bases sitting between them. The germline CDR1 and CDR2 sequences are SGHTA and FQGNSA. The CDR3 DNA follows: TGTGCCAGCAGCCGACGGACAGTATATAGCAATCAGCCCCAGCATTTT. Amino acids: CASSRRTVYSNQPQHF. The complete variable domain, with remaining parts taken from reference TRBV7-2 and TRBJ1-5, reads GAGVSQSPSNKVTEKGKDVELRCDPISGHTALYWYRQSLGQGLEFLIYFQGNSAPDKSGLPSDRFSAERTGGSVSTLTIQRTQQEDSAVYLCASSRRTVYSNQPQHFGDGTRLSIL.

The rearrangement joins TRBV7-6 to TRBJ1-6, with 12 bases that match TRBD1. Germline CDR1 and CDR2: SGHVS and FNYEAQ. CDR3 length: 15 residues. With 5 bases clipped from V and 10 bases from J, the junction kept 6 bases outside the gene matches. CDR3 residues: CASSEGQGALSPLHF. The CDR3 DNA reads TGTGCCAGCAGCGAGGGACAGGGGGCTTTATCACCCCTCCACTTT.

This sequence joins TRBV4-3 and TRBJ2-3; tentative D call: TRBD2 (7 bases). V dropped 0 bases and J dropped 0 bases, with 19 bases sitting between them. Germline CDR1 reads LGHNA; CDR2 reads YSLEER. The CDR3 has 19 residues. The CDR3 coding sequence is TGCGCCAGCAGCCAAGATCTTTCAGGGGCTAGCGGTAGCACAGATACGCAGTATTTT. Protein product: CASSQDLSGASGSTDTQYF.

Remarks on this clone: A junction end diverges from the germline sequence, so it may reflect a read error. The gene calls are TRBV10-3 and TRBJ1-2, with 8 bases fitting TRBD1. Germline values: CDR1 ENHRY, CDR2 SYGVKD. The CDR3 has 15 residues. CDR3 protein: CAISQRQGQSYGYAF. DNA for the CDR3: TGTGCCATCAGTCAACGACAGGGGCAGAGCTATGGCTACGCCTTC.

The chain carries TRBV4-1 and TRBJ2-3; 11 bases are shared with TRBD2. Germline CDR1 is MGHRA and CDR2 is YSYEKL. The CDR3 has 16 residues. The V and J ends lost 2 bases and 4 bases, in that order; junction bases with no gene match: 5. CDR3 loop: CASSQKLAGGPDTQYF. The CDR3 DNA reads TGCGCCAGCAGCCAAAAGCTAGCGGGGGGACCAGATACGCAGTATTTT.

This chain uses TRBV27 with TRBJ2-7; 10 bases are shared with TRBD1. The CDR3 length is 14 residues. Germline CDR1 and CDR2: MNHEY and SMNVEV (reference sequence). J lost 2 bases, V lost 6 bases, and 4 bases had no gene match. The DNA of the CDR3 is TGTGCCAGCAGACGGACAGGGGGTCCCTACGAGCAGTACTTC. It codes for CASRRTGGPYEQYF.

This clone was seen more than once but under ten times. The rearrangement joins TRBV5-6 to TRBJ2-7; 9 nucleotides align to TRBD1. CDR3 length equals 13 residues. With V trimmed by 2 bases and J by 6 bases, 3 bases remained unmatched. Germline CDR1 is SGHDT and CDR2 is YYEEEE. Here the CDR3 reads CASSFGQGIEQYF. CDR3 sequence (DNA): TGTGCCAGCAGCTTTGGACAGGGGATCGAGCAGTACTTC.

The chain uses TRBV13 and TRBJ1-1; D is undetermined. CDR3 length equals 18 residues. V lost 4 bases to trimming and J lost 7 bases, with 28 bases between them. The V gene's germline CDR1 is PRHDT and CDR2 FYEKMQ (reference sequence). CDR3: CASSCRRAYPGGNSEAFF. The CDR3 DNA reads TGTGCCAGCAGCTGTCGGCGGGCATACCCGGGTGGGAATAGTGAAGCTTTCTTT. The entire variable domain, with the rest obtained from reference TRBV13 and TRBJ1-1, is as follows: AAGVIQSPRHLIKEKRETATLKCYPIPRHDTVYWYQQGPGQDPQFLISFYEKMQSDKGSIPDRFSAQQFSDYHSELNMSSLELGDSALYFCASSCRRAYPGGNSEAFFGQGTRLTVV.

The V and J genes are TRBV5-1 and TRBJ1-2; tentatively, D is TRBD1 (6 bases). The CDR3 loop spans 14 amino acids. V dropped 3 bases and J dropped 6 bases, with 15 bases sitting between them. Germline V gene data show CDR1 as SGHRS and CDR2 as YFSETQ. Here the CDR3 DNA reads TGCGCCAGCAGCTCGCGGACGGGGGGCCATGGCTACACCTTC. Translating gives CASSSRTGGHGYTF.

V gene TRBV2 combines with J gene TRBJ2-2; 9 bases match TRBD1. Per the germline V gene, CDR1 is SNHLY and CDR2 is FYNNEI. With 7 bases clipped from V and 5 bases from J, the junction kept 5 bases outside the gene matches. The length of the CDR3 is 14 residues. The DNA of the CDR3 is TGTGCCAGCAAGGGGGACAGGGAAACCGGGGAGCTGTTTTTT. Encoded protein: CASKGDRETGELFF. Variable domain in full (rest from reference TRBV2 and TRBJ2-2): EPEVTQTPSHQVTQMGQEVILRCVPISNHLYFYWYRQILGQKVEFLVSFYNNEISEKSEIFDDQFSVERPDGSNFTLKIRSTKLEDSAMYFCASKGDRETGELFFGEGSRLTVL.

In this sample, this clone turned up a few times. The J gene is TRBJ2-1, the V gene TRBV27; 13 bases agree with TRBD2. The CDR3 loop spans 20 amino acids. The V gene end was trimmed by 5 bases and the J gene end by 4 bases; junction bases not matched to a gene: 17. Germline loops: CDR1 MNHEY, CDR2 SMNVEV (reference sequence). The CDR3 is CASSLKSPRLAGGVYNEQFF. The CDR3 DNA follows: TGTGCCAGCAGTCTCAAATCCCCCCGACTAGCGGGGGGCGTATACAATGAGCAGTTCTTC.

The genes are TRBV5-6 and TRBJ2-1; 12 bases are a match to TRBD2. This CDR3 comprises 17 residues. V shed 3 bases, J shed 5 bases, and the junction held 9 bases outside the gene matches. CDR1 is SGHDT, CDR2 YYEEEE, per germline. The DNA of the CDR3 is TGTGCCAGCAGCTCCGAGACTAGCGGGGGTCCCGACAATGAGCAGTTCTTC. This sequence encodes CASSSETSGGPDNEQFF.

CDR3 DNA: TGTGCCAGCAGCACCTTTGGGACAGGGGGATTTAATCAGCCCCAGCATTTT. It yields the protein CASSTFGTGGFNQPQHF. J is TRBJ1-5 and V is TRBV7-2, with 11 bases aligning to TRBD1. CDR1 and CDR2 (germline): SGHTA, FQGNSA. CDR3 length: 17 amino acids. V lost 5 bases and J lost 4; bases outside the gene matches: 10.

CDR3 nucleotides: TGTGCCAGCAGTTTTAAAGGGGGCGCGTTCGAAAAACTGTTTTTT. It is translated as CASSFKGGAFEKLFF. The chain employs TRBV6-5 and TRBJ1-4, with TRBD1 matching 7 bases. CDR3 size: 15 residues. V was clipped by 4 bases and J by 8 bases; unmatched bases: 10. Germline V gene lookup returns CDR1 MNHEY and CDR2 SVGAGI.

This clone was detected once. The chain has TRBV6-1 and TRBJ1-6, with 8 bases matching TRBD1. The CDR3 is made up of 17 amino acids. Trimming removed 4 bases from V and 0 bases from J; junction bases left unmatched: 5. Looked up from germline, CDR1 is MNHNS and CDR2 is SASEGT. In DNA form, the CDR3 reads TGTGCCAGCAGTGGAAGACAGGGGAGCTCCTATAATTCACCCCTCCACTTT. This encodes CASSGRQGSSYNSPLHF.

The J gene is TRBJ1-3, the V gene TRBV9; D gene unclear. CDR1 is SGDLS, CDR2 YYNGEE, per germline. V lost 0 bases and J lost 0, with 7 bases in between. The CDR3 is 15 residues long. The CDR3 coding sequence is TGTGCCAGCAGCGTAGATCAGGACTCTGGAAACACCATATATTTT. Its translation is CASSVDQDSGNTIYF.

The chain links TRBV6-4 to TRBJ2-4; tentatively, D is TRBD2 (6 bases). Germline CDR1 is MRHNA and CDR2 is SNTAGT. This CDR3 has 13 residues. The V end was cut by 6 bases, the J end by 2 bases, with 8 bases between. CDR3 bases: TGTGCCAGCAGAAGGGACTCCAAAAACATTCAGTACTTC. It yields the protein CASRRDSKNIQYF.

This rearrangement joins TRBV25-1 to TRBJ2-3; 10 nucleotides align to TRBD2. CDR1 MGHDK and CDR2 SYGVNS come from the germline V gene. The V and J ends lost 2 bases and 8 bases, in that order; junction bases with no gene match: 7. The CDR3 has 15 amino acids. The CDR3: CASSEEAGGRGTQYF. The CDR3 nucleotides read TGTGCCAGCAGTGAAGAAGCGGGGGGGCGGGGTACGCAGTATTTT.

The chain is built from TRBV9 and TRBJ1-3; tentative D call: TRBD1 (6 bases). CDR3 length: 17 residues. Per the germline V gene, CDR1 is SGDLS and CDR2 is YYNGEE. With 4 bases removed from V and 0 bases from J, the gap between germline ends came to 17 bases. The CDR3 DNA follows: TGTGCCAGCAGCAAGGGGCAGGGGATCACCTCTGGAAACACCATATATTTT. It codes for CASSKGQGITSGNTIYF.

CDR3 region: CASSGRASGGLYNEQFF. CDR3 DNA: TGTGCCAGCAGTGGACGGGCTAGCGGGGGCCTCTACAATGAGCAGTTCTTC. The chain has TRBV5-6 and TRBJ2-1; TRBD2 aligns across 10 bases. Losses at the gene ends were 5 bases for V and 3 bases for J; bases not matched to a gene: 11. CDR3 length: 17 amino acids. Looked up from germline, CDR1 is SGHDT and CDR2 is YYEEEE.

For this clone: The junction shows a germline mismatch at one end, possibly a read error. The gene calls are TRBV7-9 and TRBJ2-7; D is unresolved. The germline gives CDR1 SEHNR, CDR2 FQNEAQ (reference sequence). This CDR3 comprises 12 residues. The CDR3 DNA reads TGTTCCAGCAGCTTTGAGAAAAGTGAGCAGTACTTC. Residues: CSSSFEKSEQYF.

DNA for the CDR3: TGTGCCAGCAGCTCACAGGGCCCTGGAAACACCATATATTTT. It encodes CASSSQGPGNTIYF. The gene calls are TRBV7-2 and TRBJ1-3; D possibly corresponds to TRBD1 (6 bases). V lost 4 bases to trimming and J lost 2 bases, with 9 bases between them. There are 14 residues in the CDR3. Germline CDR1 reads SGHTA; CDR2 reads FQGNSA.